The TCR beta chain described here comes from a study of blood T cells in healthy people across ages (dated by TCRdb to the mid-2010s). General notes on the study: In model experiments, template switching captured roughly one uniquely barcoded TCR beta cDNA molecule for every two T cells. The study measured age-related changes in TCR beta repertoire diversity using deep sequencing normalized with unique cDNA molecular identifiers. Four age groups were formed from the donors: young (average roughly 16 years), middle-aged (around 39), aged (62) and long-lived (more than 75). To avoid experimental bias, donors of different ages were randomly spread across the sequencing lanes. Two additional independent replicas of 1 million unique cDNA reads from the same blood draw were analyzed for two donors (one aged 18 to 29 and one aged 80 or older).

Library prep was done by 5' RACE. Sequenced on an Illumina HiSeq 2500. A second PCR of roughly 6 to 11 cycles was run with a J-beta primer mix and a sample-barcoded 5' primer. A unique molecular identifier was introduced onto each TCR beta cDNA molecule by a template-switch 5' adaptor carrying 12 random nucleotides. At least 2.5 million CDR3-containing paired-end reads were obtained from each sample. First-strand cDNA synthesis was performed from all RNA using the Mint cDNA synthesis kit, with priming by a TRBC-specific oligonucleotide. All cDNA was treated with uracil-DNA glycosylase and then went through a first 18-cycle PCR with the universal primers M1SS and BC2_uni_R. Turning to the authors' computational methods: Each sample was normalized by randomly selecting 1 million high-quality reads, each carrying a distinct molecular identifier. Instead of being binned into consensus sequences, reads that shared molecular identifiers were thrown out. MiTCR, run with a Q25 quality threshold and the strictest error-elimination algorithm, handled CDR3 identification, clonotype clustering and error correction. Lower-bound total TCR beta diversity was estimated with a nonparametric unseen species model using Euler transformation. The public reads were reprocessed in TCRdb via fastp at Q25 and MiXCR, keeping in-frame beta chains. Entries are consolidated by CDR3 protein sequence, retaining the most common genes and DNA. These V and J calls are TCRdb output, not the study's own analysis. For this sample the table gives just over 1 million distinct CDR3 sequences, of which under 45% were detected only once. Under 20% of the sample is in the top ten clones.

The CDR3 sequence holds 17 residues, the cysteine and phenylalanine included. The DNA shown is the 51-base CDR3, in frame from base 1. V is cut back by 3 bases and J by 3 bases, with 10 bases in the junction unmatched. Of note for this clonotype: It lacks a known antigen. The input lacks base qualities; no much larger clone sits a single base away.

The donors were under 40 Caucasian individuals from Russia, aged 6 to 90 years, who were systemically healthy. Approximately 9.3 milliliters of peripheral blood were collected from each donor into EDTA-treated Vacutainer tubes. Ficoll-Paque density-gradient centrifugation was used to isolate PBMCs, with at least 7 million per sample. Trizol reagent was used to extract total RNA from the PBMCs, yielding at least 5.5 micrograms per sample. For every donor, flow cytometry on a PBMC aliquot measured the percentage of naive CD45RAhigh/CD27high T cells. Overall study results and their limits: Because donor CMV infection status was unknown, age-related changes in expanded clonotypes were potentially confounded. There was a strong correlation between observed TCR beta diversity and the percentage of naive T cells measured by flow cytometry. Bulk unsorted PBMC profiling prevented conclusive comparison of naive and antigen-experienced compartments. As age increased, observed TCR beta diversity per million T cells dropped in a roughly linear way, and a significant reduction was already evident by age around 41. Estimates of total diversity based on one million sequenced T cells were regarded as lower bounds and as underestimates. Compared with the aged group, more naive CD4+ T cells, fewer expanded clones and increased TCR diversity were shown by the long-lived group, suggesting age selection.

Recombination connected TRBV12-3 or TRBV12-4 to TRBJ2-1, and 8 junctional nucleotides match TRBD1. Source material: blood. The receptor was derived from a woman between 55 and 75 years old in good health. The DNA sequence is TGTGCCAGCAGTTTCATAGGGACAGGCGGATTCTACAATGAGCAGTTCTTC. It translates to CASSFIGTGGFYNEQFF.